The 21 T cell receptor beta chains below were found in one sample sequenced in a study of blood T cell repertoires in COVID-19. Using immunoSEQ multiplex PCR, the repertoire was profiled, and TCRdb retains in-frame clones only, with some absent. The sample records some 94,000 clones, around 72% being singletons. The sequencing sample was made of peripheral blood. These receptors originate from a woman aged 55-75 years in a cohort sampled during active or convalescent COVID-19.

This clone was counted between two and nine times. V and J are TRBV7-9 and TRBJ1-1, with D possibly TRBD1 on 6 matching bases. V was cut by 3 bases and J by 0 bases, with 11 bases left in between. The CDR3 length is 15 residues. Germline CDR1 SEHNR, CDR2 FQNEAQ (reference sequence). Here the CDR3 DNA reads TGTGCCAGCAGCTTTGGGGGGGCGCTGAACACTGAAGCTTTCTTT. Translated, it gives CASSFGGALNTEAFF.

V is TRBV14 and J is TRBJ2-2; 9 bases align to TRBD1. Per germline, CDR1 SGHDN and CDR2 FVKESK. The J segment lost 6 bases and the V segment lost 6 bases, leaving 8 bases of the junction unmatched. CDR3 length equals 15 residues. The CDR3 sequence is CASRGQGSYSGELFF. Written as DNA, the CDR3 is TGTGCCAGCAGGGGACAGGGAAGCTACTCCGGGGAGCTGTTTTTT.

This clone showed up just once. The chain combines TRBV3-1 (or the pseudogene TRBV3-2) with TRBJ2-5, with TRBD2 matching over 7 bases. Per the germline V gene, CDR1 is LGHDT and CDR2 is YNNKEL (reference sequence). The CDR3 has 17 residues. Trimming removed 4 bases from V and 0 bases from J; junction bases left unmatched: 11. The CDR3 here is CASSPAGEGPYQETQYF. The CDR3 DNA sequence: TGTGCCAGCAGCCCCGCTGGGGAGGGGCCGTACCAAGAGACCCAGTACTTC.

The chain combines TRBV30 with TRBJ2-7, with 9 bases aligning to TRBD2. The germline V gene encodes CDR1 GTSNPN and CDR2 SVGIG (reference sequence). The CDR3 extends over 15 amino acids. J was trimmed by 3 bases and V by 4 bases; bases with no gene match: 10. The CDR3 is CAWNERLAGYYEQYF. The DNA for the CDR3 is TGTGCCTGGAACGAGAGGCTAGCGGGGTACTACGAGCAGTACTTC.

J is TRBJ2-3 and V is TRBV11-2; D remains unclear. This CDR3 region has 15 residues. In germline, CDR1 is SGHAT, CDR2 FQNNGV. The V and J ends lost 3 bases and 2 bases respectively, with 12 bases between them. For the CDR3, the DNA is TGTGCCAGCAGCTTTATCCACCCACTCACAGATACGCAGTATTTT. Amino acids: CASSFIHPLTDTQYF.

This CDR3 reads CASSYRNSYTDTQYF. In DNA form, the CDR3 reads TGTGCCAGCAGTTACAGGAACAGCTACACAGATACGCAGTATTTT. The genes are TRBV6-5 and TRBJ2-3; the D is unclear. V was cut by 2 bases and J by 2 bases, with 11 bases left in between. The CDR3 covers 15 residues. Germline V gives CDR1 MNHEY, CDR2 SVGAGI.

CDR3 protein: CASSYSEAEQYF. CDR3 bases: TGTGCCAGCAGTTACTCTGAAGCCGAGCAGTACTTC. The chain has TRBV6-6 and TRBJ2-7; D unresolved. The CDR3 is 12 amino acids. V was cut by 0 bases and J by 6 bases, with 6 bases left in between. Germline loops: CDR1 MNHNY, CDR2 SVGAGI (reference sequence).

This clone appeared a few times. V is TRBV30 and J is TRBJ2-4; tentative D call: TRBD2 (5 bases). CDR3 size: 14 residues. With 2 bases removed from V and 6 bases from J, the gap between germline ends came to 14 bases. The germline V gene encodes CDR1 GTSNPN and CDR2 SVGIG (reference sequence). The DNA of the CDR3 is TGTGCCTGGAGTTACGGGGAAGACATAAACATTCAGTACTTC. Protein sequence: CAWSYGEDINIQYF.

The CDR3 coding sequence is TGTGCCAGCAGCCAAGGACAGGGGGTCCTCCACTATGGCTACACCTTC. Translating gives CASSQGQGVLHYGYTF. This chain joins TRBV16 and TRBJ1-2; 10 positions agree with TRBD1. J lost 3 bases, V lost 2 bases, and 6 bases had no gene match. The CDR3 consists of 16 residues. Germline-derived CDR1 and CDR2 are KGHSY and FQNENV.

This clone was counted once. This chain joins TRBV6-2 or TRBV6-3 and TRBJ1-6, with 9 bases fitting TRBD1. V dropped 4 bases and J dropped 7; count of bases not matched to a gene: 2. The germline CDR1 and CDR2 sequences are MNHEY and SVGEGT. The CDR3 sequence is 14 residues long. The CDR3 region is CASSSGQGNSPLHF. For the CDR3, the DNA is TGTGCCAGCAGTTCGGGACAGGGAAATTCACCCCTCCACTTT.

This clone was recorded at least ten times. The chain uses TRBV7-2 and TRBJ1-4; D possibly corresponds to TRBD1 (5 bases). CDR3 length: 15 residues. Germline V gene data show CDR1 as SGHTA and CDR2 as FQGNSA. The germline V and J ends were trimmed by 2 bases and 7 bases, with 14 bases remaining between them. The DNA of the CDR3 is TGTGCCAGCAGCTTAAATCGGGGGGAGTTTGAAAAACTGTTTTTT. It translates to CASSLNRGEFEKLFF.

The V call is TRBV5-8, the J call TRBJ2-5, with 8 bases fitting TRBD1. This CDR3 spans 16 amino acids. CDR1 is SGHTS, CDR2 YDEGEE, per germline. V lost 4 bases to trimming and J lost 5 bases; unmatched junction nucleotides: 13. In DNA, the CDR3 is TGTGCCAGCAGCCAGGAGCAGGGGGCGATTTGGGAGACCCAGTACTTC. This sequence encodes CASSQEQGAIWETQYF.

The chain joins TRBV2 to TRBJ1-5, with D tentatively TRBD1 (5 bases). Trimming removed 4 bases from V and 6 bases from J, with 19 bases in between. Germline V CDR1 and CDR2: SNHLY, FYNNEI. CDR3 size: 16 residues. The DNA of the CDR3 is TGTGCCAGCAGTGGCCCGATCAGGGCGGGGGGTCAGCCCCAGCATTTT. This gives the protein CASSGPIRAGGQPQHF.

The chain links TRBV12-2 to TRBJ2-7; the listed D gene, TRBD2, was not tested against the DNA. TRBV12-2 is classified as a pseudogene. The CDR3 length is 14 residues. The CDR3 DNA follows: TGTGCAAGTCGCTTAATAGTATCCTCCTACGAGCAGTACTTC. It specifies CASRLIVSSYEQYF.

The gene calls are TRBV7-9 and TRBJ2-5, with TRBD2 identical over 10 bases. The CDR3 totals 14 residues. V lost 2 bases and J lost 4; bases outside the gene matches: 1. Germline V gene data show CDR1 as SEHNR and CDR2 as FQNEAQ (reference sequence). In DNA, the CDR3 is TGTGCCAGCAGCTTACTAGCGGGGGTAGAGACCCAGTACTTC. Its protein product is CASSLLAGVETQYF. Drawing the rest from reference TRBV7-9 and TRBJ2-5, the complete variable domain is DTGVSQNPRHKITKRGQNVTFRCDPISEHNRLYWYRQTLGQGPEFLTYFQNEAQLEKSRLLSDRFSAERPKGSFSTLEIQRTEQGDSAMYLCASSLLAGVETQYFGPGTRLLVL.

The CDR3 reads CATSRDYSASGGQETQYF. The CDR3 DNA reads as TGTGCCACCAGCAGAGATTATTCGGCGTCGGGGGGCCAAGAGACCCAGTACTTC. The chain recombines TRBV15 with TRBJ2-5; 7 bases are shared with TRBD2. The V gene's germline CDR1 is LNHNV and CDR2 YYDKDF (reference sequence). The CDR3 is made up of 18 amino acids. V was clipped by 0 bases and J by 1 base; unmatched bases: 11.

This chain connects TRBV28 to TRBJ1-6, with 10 bases identical to TRBD1. Unmatched junction bases numbered 7, after V lost 2 bases and J lost 0 bases. Germline CDR1 and CDR2: MDHEN and SYDVKM. The length of the CDR3 is 19 residues. The CDR3 loop is CASSLTGTGVSSYNSPLHF. Written as DNA, the CDR3 is TGTGCCAGCAGTTTAACCGGGACAGGGGTGAGCTCCTATAATTCACCCCTCCACTTT. The whole variable domain, remainder taken from reference TRBV28 and TRBJ1-6, is DVKVTQSSRYLVKRTGEKVFLECVQDMDHENMFWYRQDPGLGLRLIYFSYDVKMKEKGDIPEGYSVSREKKERFSLILESASTNQTSMYLCASSLTGTGVSSYNSPLHFGNGTRLTVT.

V usage is TRBV9 and J usage is TRBJ1-1; D ambiguous. V was trimmed by 0 bases and J by 9 bases, leaving 9 bases between them. This CDR3 spans 12 amino acids. Germline loops: CDR1 SGDLS, CDR2 YYNGEE. The CDR3 region is CASSVVTEKAFF. For the CDR3, the DNA is TGTGCCAGCAGCGTAGTCACAGAAAAAGCTTTCTTT.

CDR3 sequence: CASSHRGSGNTIYF. The CDR3 DNA follows: TGTGCCAGCAGCCATCGGGGTTCTGGAAACACCATATATTTT. The chain is built from TRBV3-1 (or the pseudogene TRBV3-2) and TRBJ1-3, with unresolved D. Germline V lookup: CDR1 LGHDT, CDR2 YNNKEL (reference sequence). V was pared by 3 bases and J by 1 base, with 7 bases between. The CDR3 extends over 14 amino acids.

The J gene is TRBJ2-4, the V gene TRBV6-2 or TRBV6-3; D is uncertain. The CDR3 has 15 residues. The germline gives CDR1 MNHEY, CDR2 SVGEGT. V lost 3 bases and J lost 0, with 9 bases in between. The CDR3 DNA follows: TGTGCCAGCAGTTATACAGAGTTAGCCAAAAACATTCAGTACTTC. It encodes CASSYTELAKNIQYF.

V gene TRBV11-2 combines with J gene TRBJ2-1, with 15 positions matching TRBD2. This CDR3 contains 19 residues. Germline CDR1 SGHAT, CDR2 FQNNGV. V trimming: 2 bases; J trimming: 7 bases; junction bases outside the gene matches: 12. Here the CDR3 reads CASSLRIRTSGGAFNEQFF. The CDR3 DNA reads as TGTGCCAGCAGCTTAAGGATCAGGACTAGCGGGGGGGCTTTTAATGAGCAGTTCTTC.